Each of the 6 T cell receptor beta chains below was sequenced from the same sample in a study of vaccination effects on CD4 cells after COVID-19 (dated by TCRdb to the early 2020s). The library came from the immunoSEQ multiplex PCR assay. Drawn from immuneACCESS, this table holds only the in-frame rearrangements with V and J called that TCRdb kept. Clones are partly lost; checked studies trace under half to an unresolved V gene and leave the rest unexplained. The sample table holds 25,000 to 35,000 clones, of which around 70% were seen once. Clones ranked in the top ten supply 3.8% of the sample. No antigens are known for them. After around eleven days of culture, CD4+ T cells were isolated with the EasySep CD4+ T cell isolation kit. Here the sequenced sample was CD4+ T cells from PBMCs cultured without peptide, taken before COVID-19 vaccination. These receptor sequences come from a human donor who received a COVID-19 vaccine.

This sequence joins TRBV6-5 and TRBJ2-7; tentatively, D is TRBD2 (5 bases). The CDR3 runs to 13 residues. Trimming cost V 2 bases and J 3 bases, with 8 bases left between them. Germline CDR1 and CDR2: MNHEY and SVGAGI. Here the CDR3 reads CASSYPGDYEQYF. The CDR3 DNA is TGTGCCAGCAGTTACCCCGGGGACTACGAGCAGTACTTC.

The chain links TRBV2 to TRBJ1-1; TRBD1 aligns across 7 bases. The J segment lost 5 bases and the V segment lost 7 bases, leaving 7 bases of the junction unmatched. The CDR3 spans 13 residues. The germline V gene has CDR1 SNHLY and CDR2 FYNNEI. The DNA for the CDR3 is TGTGCCAGCACGCAGGGGGAGGGGACTGAAGCTTTCTTT. This encodes CASTQGEGTEAFF. Supplemented by reference TRBV2 and TRBJ1-1, the full variable domain reads EPEVTQTPSHQVTQMGQEVILRCVPISNHLYFYWYRQILGQKVEFLVSFYNNEISEKSEIFDDQFSVERPDGSNFTLKIRSTKLEDSAMYFCASTQGEGTEAFFGQGTRLTVV.

This sequence joins TRBV12-3 or TRBV12-4 and TRBJ2-1, with D maybe TRBD1 (6 bases). Trimming cost V 1 base and J 8 bases, with 9 bases left between them. The CDR3 consists of 13 residues. In DNA, the CDR3 is TGTGCCAGCAGTTTAGGAGGACAGTATGAGCAGTTCTTC. This encodes CASSLGGQYEQFF.

The chain links TRBV5-4 to TRBJ1-3; possible D gene TRBD1, 5 bases. The CDR3 is 16 residues long. Between the trimmed V and J ends, which lost 2 bases and 0 bases, there was a span of 12 bases. CDR1 is SGHNT, CDR2 YYREEE, per germline (reference sequence). This chain's CDR3 is CASSFSGPNSGNTIYF. CDR3 DNA: TGTGCCAGCAGCTTTTCGGGACCGAACTCTGGAAACACCATATATTTT.

The chain employs TRBV10-3 and TRBJ2-1, with D possibly being TRBD2 (6 bases). CDR1 and CDR2 from the germline V gene are ENHRY and SYGVKD. Trimming stripped 8 bases from V and 3 bases from J, with 11 bases between. The CDR3 is 13 amino acids. CDR3 sequence reads: CAIGGAGYNEQFF. CDR3 in DNA: TGTGCCATCGGGGGAGCGGGCTACAATGAGCAGTTCTTC.

This clone was counted a few times. This chain uses TRBV5-8 with TRBJ1-2, with 8 bases matching TRBD1. Looked up from germline, CDR1 is SGHTS and CDR2 is YDEGEE. V was pared by 4 bases and J by 4 bases, with 3 bases of the junction left unmatched. This CDR3 has 13 amino acids. In DNA form, the CDR3 reads TGTGCCAGCAGCCTGACAGGGGCCTATGGCTACACCTTC. It is translated as CASSLTGAYGYTF.